These T cell receptor beta chains were read from a single sample in a study of graft-versus-host responses after intestinal transplantation. Antigens for these TCRs are unknown. Clones were read by immunoSEQ multiplex PCR, and TCRdb kept only the in-frame ones, dropping some. The sample holds approximately 70,000 clones; around 90% are singletons and the top ten take nearly 2.5%. This material consisted of unstimulated CD8+ T cells sorted from spleen or lymph node cells, taken before intestinal transplant. These receptors all come from a human donor who received an intestinal transplant. Both conserved end residues are part of each CDR3.

TRBV28,CASSFRGWTSGNEQFF
TRBV18,CASSPAPRTGMYETQYF
TRBV7-3,CASSLVGGSIQYF
TRBV28,CASSSGLAGGPTYEQYF
TRBV6-1,CASSEGDRVYNEQFF
TRBV29-1,CSVDRFVNTEAFF
TRBV4-1,CASSQGRERESYEQYF
TRBV6-4,CASSEDRDIGELFF
TRBV11-3,CASSSYRGLITPYYGYTF
TRBV4-1,CASSQVLREGLGEQYF
TRBV5-4,CASRRGESPNEQFF
TRBV4-1,CASSQKLSGNTIYF
TRBV11-3,CASSVRGGPYNEQFF
TRBV7-6,CASSLKVAGDDEQYF
TRBV27,CASSLSGAEGYTF
TRBV4-1,CASSQVSGQGTTGELFF
TRBV19,CASRGTDGGRYGYTF
TRBV6-1,CASRGGAEAFF
TRBV7-9,CASSLTGFYEQYF
TRBV28,CASRAGDYNEQFF
TRBV28,CATSSGRWLNTYNEQFF
TRBV9,CASSVARDGGNIQYF
TRBV28,CASSHGTGNTEAFF
TRBV28,CASSLWTARTSGGEREETQYF
TRBV29-1,CSVTGLAGPSSYNEQFF
TRBV5-1,CASSMGWREGPYEQYF
TRBV28,CASSFNSGWYEQYF
TRBV5-1,CASSPGLAETRSYNEQFF
TRBV9,CASSVVGSSYNEQFF
TRBV5-6,CASSPPYRGHRELFF
TRBV6-4,CASSLDWKNTEAFF
TRBV6-5,CASSLRGPYTEAFF
TRBV14,CASSPLTGELFF